One TCR beta chain is described in this entry. Its antigen specificity is not known. The record has no base qualities; no much larger clone is one base away. This entry is derived from a study of shared clonotypes between healthy human individuals (dated by TCRdb to 2020 to 2021). Background for the entire study: The cohort included three men and a couple of women between 18 and 49 years of age. Per donor, three plates each were used for CD4 naive and CD4 memory, two for CD8 naive, and one for CD8 memory. Blood TCR repertoires of five healthy adults were deeply sequenced to estimate repertoire size and the extent of clonotype sharing between individuals. Libraries were prepared and TCR repertoires were sequenced by different laboratories using diverse techniques, in order to increase sequencing depth and limit assay-specific biases. Per donor, leukapheresis produced somewhere between about 0.9 and 9.5 billion PBMCs. The paper as a whole reports these results and caveats: Sampling was restricted to blood, and TCR repertoires in tissues likely differ from the TCR repertoires found in blood. Because the study included only a small number of donors, the genetic and exposure-history diversity represented was limited. When a few donors were compared, the shared fraction of clonotypes was 5% to 6.5% for naive CD4, less than 4% for naive CD8, 2% to 2.5% for memory CD4, and roughly 0.4% for memory CD8. Rarefaction of sorted-subset datasets indicated incomplete sequencing despite the large sequencing depth. Pairwise subsampling led to the expectation that sequencing depth would affect the degree of clonotype sharing among donors. Clonotypes shared by all four sorted-subset donors showed higher generation probabilities than non-shared clonotypes. Larger estimated clonotype richness was generally found for naive subsets than for memory subsets.

Healthy HIV-negative adults with no recently reported acute infections or vaccinations were included as donors. Every donor was a Caucasian adult living in Nashville, Tennessee, USA. CD4+ T cells were enriched by magnetic negative selection; naive cells were then positively selected on CD45RA, and the negative fraction formed the memory subset. After blood collection by leukapheresis, PBMCs were isolated using Ficoll-Histopaque density gradient centrifugation and then cryopreserved in the vapor phase of liquid nitrogen. Analytical flow cytometry was used to check the purity and quantity of each magnetically sorted T cell population. Each sorted fraction had its genomic DNA isolated and then quantified by UV absorbance on a Nanodrop 2000c. TCR CDR3 regions were amplified from genomic DNA by multiplex PCR using the deep immunoSEQ assay. For each cell subset, the extracted genomic DNA was distributed evenly across all wells of several immunoSEQ 96-well plates, and each plate served as one replicate. For sorted subsets, each replicate PCR was loaded with around 200 ng genomic DNA, equivalent to roughly 30,000 T cell genomes. Purified libraries were quantified with a Qubit 3.0 fluorometer, sized on a Bioanalyzer 2100, and re-quantified with the KAPA Library Quantification kit. Every immunoSEQ 96-well plate was sequenced on a separate single-read 150-cycle Illumina NextSeq 550 flow cell. On the study's bioinformatics: Because the immunoSEQ output included only junctional sequences and no quality scores, the filtering could not be the same as the filtering used for full-length reads. Sequences were annotated with PyIR, a Python wrapper for IgBLAST v1.9, and V/J genes and CDR3 were assigned using IMGT germline references. Reads with weak V/J assignments (E-value above 1e-6), missing CDR3, stop codons, out-of-frame junctions, or ambiguous translated residues were removed. A V3J clonotype was defined by an identical inferred V gene, J gene, and CDR3 amino acid sequence. Percentage overlap between repertoires was calculated by dividing the number of shared unique clonotypes by the size of the smaller repertoire. Richness of each repertoire was evaluated using RTK rarefaction, the Chao1 estimator, and Recon v2.1 estimates of unobserved clonotypes. Generation probabilities for all TCRbeta clonotypes obtained by the gDNA method from four donors were computed using OLGA. In TCRdb, the immuneACCESS table is reduced to in-frame sequences with V and J assigned. These tables do not hold every clone; where another copy was compared, an unresolved V gene accounts for under half, and the others remain unexplained. The V and J calls and clone size come from that table; D and trimming were worked out from the DNA. Counted in this sample were about 2.4 million clones; roughly 93% of them appeared once. Approximately 0.35% of the sample comes from the top ten.

Its CDR3 holds 15 amino acids, cysteine through phenylalanine. The retained sequence is limited to the CDR3, 45 bases, with the frame set at the first base. Compared with germline, V lacks 4 bases and J lacks 4 bases; bases without a gene match: 6. The CDR1 and CDR2 encoded by the germline V gene are SGHVS and FQNEAQ. This TCR was recovered from a man in his late teens or twenties in good health. Some clones in this sample may be carry-over from other donors' samples. The V and J segments used are TRBV7-8 and TRBJ2-7, and TRBD2 matches 11 of the central bases. The sample consisted of naive CD4+ T cells from PBMCs. The cell subset or site label, as the study defines it: CD45RA+ positively selected. At the DNA level, the sequence is TGTGCCAGCAGCTCCTTAGCGGGAGGGCCATACGAGCAGTACTTC. It specifies CASSSLAGGPYEQYF.